Presented here are 27 T cell receptor beta chains from one specimen sequenced in a study of blood T cell repertoires in COVID-19. Repertoires were generated with immunoSEQ multiplex PCR, while TCRdb's copy carries only in-frame clones and drops some. Of under 300,000 clones detected, roughly nine tenths appear once; the ten largest clones hold around 6.5%. The specimen sequenced was peripheral blood. These receptors all stem from a man aged 60 to 75 with acute or convalescent COVID-19.

This chain connects TRBV27 to TRBJ2-5; D might be TRBD2 (5 bases). Looked up from germline, CDR1 is MNHEY and CDR2 is SMNVEV (reference sequence). Trimming removed 6 bases from V and 4 bases from J, with 15 bases in between. CDR3 length: 14 residues. Here the CDR3 DNA reads TGTGCCAGCAGCCCGGGATCACGGACAGAGACCCAGTACTTC. Translated, it gives CASSPGSRTETQYF.

The J gene is TRBJ2-5, the V gene TRBV11-2; D remains unclear. This CDR3 has 13 residues. Germline CDR1 and CDR2: SGHAT and FQNNGV. The V end was cut by 0 bases, the J end by 7 bases, with 9 bases between. The CDR3, as DNA: TGTGCCAGCAGCTTAGAGGCCTTACCGACCCAGTACTTC. It translates to CASSLEALPTQYF.

V gene TRBV7-3 combines with J gene TRBJ1-1; maybe TRBD1 (6 bases). This CDR3 is 13 amino acids long. Trimming took 6 bases from V and 4 from J, leaving 12 bases between them. Germline lookup yields CDR1 SGHTA and CDR2 FQGTGA. The CDR3 bases are TGTGCCAGCAGGTCAGGGGTGGGCACTGAAGCTTTCTTT. Translating it yields CASRSGVGTEAFF.

The rearrangement uses TRBV19 and TRBJ1-2, with D unclear. V was pared by 5 bases and J by 4 bases, with 23 bases between. The germline V gene encodes CDR1 LNHDA and CDR2 SQIVND (reference sequence). The CDR3 extends over 17 amino acids. The CDR3 nucleotides read TGTGCCAGTAGTCACCTCACGGCCCCCCGGGGAGGCTATGGCTACACCTTC. Protein sequence: CASSHLTAPRGGYGYTF.

The V and J genes are TRBV25-1 and TRBJ2-3; 7 nucleotides match TRBD1. V was clipped by 4 bases and J by 4 bases; unmatched bases: 8. Germline-derived CDR1 and CDR2 are MGHDK and SYGVNS. This CDR3 region has 15 residues. This CDR3 is CASSASKGAADTQYF. CDR3 sequence (DNA): TGTGCCAGCAGTGCATCTAAGGGGGCGGCAGATACGCAGTATTTT.

As for this clone: This sample includes further DNA sequences coding for the same CDR3. This chain uses TRBV27 with TRBJ1-1, with a weak D call TRBD1 (6 bases). Looked up from germline, CDR1 is MNHEY and CDR2 is SMNVEV (reference sequence). V dropped 3 bases and J dropped 0 bases, with 8 bases sitting between them. The length of the CDR3 is 14 residues. CDR3 region: CASSLTGMNTEAFF. DNA for the CDR3: TGTGCCAGCAGTTTGACAGGCATGAACACTGAAGCTTTCTTT.

J is TRBJ2-1 and V is TRBV3-1 (or the pseudogene TRBV3-2); D possibly corresponds to TRBD2 (6 bases). From germline, CDR1 is LGHDT and CDR2 YNNKEL (reference sequence). The CDR3 runs to 19 residues. V was shortened by 1 base and J by 0 bases, with 19 bases between the two germline ends. This chain's CDR3 is CASSQVWDRTTVSYNEQFF. The DNA of the CDR3 is TGTGCCAGCAGCCAAGTTTGGGACCGGACTACCGTCTCCTACAATGAGCAGTTCTTC.

CDR3 DNA: TGTGCCAGCAGCCCGGACAGTTCGGCACCCACTGAAGCTTTCTTT. This encodes CASSPDSSAPTEAFF. The chain has TRBV7-2 and TRBJ1-1; a possible D gene is TRBD1 (6 bases). Germline V CDR1 and CDR2: SGHTA, FQGNSA. V shed 5 bases and J shed 4 bases, with 17 bases lying between them. This CDR3 is 15 amino acids long. The full variable domain, in which reference TRBV7-2 and TRBJ1-1 provide the parts outside the CDR3, is GAGVSQSPSNKVTEKGKDVELRCDPISGHTALYWYRQSLGQGLEFLIYFQGNSAPDKSGLPSDRFSAERTGGSVSTLTIQRTQQEDSAVYLCASSPDSSAPTEAFFGQGTRLTVV.

The chain's CDR3 is CASSPGTGARVNNEQFF. The DNA of the CDR3 is TGTGCCAGCTCACCTGGGACAGGGGCCCGTGTAAACAATGAGCAGTTCTTC. The chain is built from TRBV18 and TRBJ2-1; 10 bases are shared with TRBD1. Losses at the gene ends were 3 bases for V and 5 bases for J; bases not matched to a gene: 10. The CDR3 runs to 17 residues. Germline assignment: CDR1 KGHSH and CDR2 LQKENI.

The V call is TRBV3-1 (or the pseudogene TRBV3-2), the J call TRBJ1-3, with 8 bases aligning to TRBD1. The CDR3 contains 16 residues. Germline lookup yields CDR1 LGHDT and CDR2 YNNKEL (reference sequence). V gave up 1 base and J gave up 3 bases; unmatched junction bases: 5. The CDR3 protein is CASSQARTGSGNTIYF. In DNA, the CDR3 is TGTGCCAGCAGCCAAGCCAGGACAGGGAGTGGAAACACCATATATTTT.

This clone has just one count. The rearrangement uses TRBV11-2 and TRBJ2-1; D gene ambiguous. The CDR3 loop spans 16 amino acids. Germline V CDR1 and CDR2: SGHAT, FQNNGV. V shed 4 bases and J shed 0 bases, with 13 bases lying between them. CDR3 amino acids: CASSSGVLPSYNEQFF. CDR3 in DNA: TGTGCCAGCAGCTCTGGAGTACTACCCTCCTACAATGAGCAGTTCTTC.

J is TRBJ2-3 and V is TRBV28, with D possibly matching TRBD2 (6 bases). Germline V gives CDR1 MDHEN, CDR2 SYDVKM. V lost 3 bases and J lost 2, with 15 bases in between. The CDR3 sequence is 16 residues long. In DNA form, the CDR3 reads TGTGCCAGCAGTTTGCGTAGGCGGGGCCTCACAGATACGCAGTATTTT. Protein sequence: CASSLRRRGLTDTQYF.

The V gene is TRBV6-5, the J gene TRBJ2-4; 9 nucleotides line up with TRBD1. The CDR3 contains 15 residues. The junction had 3 bases not matched to a gene; V was cut back by 6 bases and J by 0 bases. Germline lookup yields CDR1 MNHEY and CDR2 SVGAGI. The CDR3 here is CASRDRGLAKNIQYF. The CDR3 nucleotides are TGTGCCAGCAGGGACAGGGGCCTAGCCAAAAACATTCAGTACTTC.

This clone is a singleton in its sample. V is TRBV6-2 or TRBV6-3 and J is TRBJ2-5; TRBD2 matches at 13 bases. The CDR3 totals 17 residues. V lost 2 bases, J lost 5 bases, and 8 bases stayed unmatched. The V gene's germline CDR1 is MNHEY and CDR2 SVGEGT. The CDR3 DNA follows: TGTGCCAGCAGTTACGATGGGACTAGCGGGAACTGGGAGACCCAGTACTTC. It translates to CASSYDGTSGNWETQYF.

The genes are TRBV3-1 (or the pseudogene TRBV3-2) and TRBJ2-7; 7 nucleotides match TRBD2. Unmatched junction bases numbered 3, after V lost 5 bases and J lost 2 bases. CDR3 length equals 13 residues. Germline CDR1 reads LGHDT; CDR2 reads YNNKEL (reference sequence). The CDR3 is CASSGAGTYEQYF. The CDR3, as DNA: TGTGCCAGCAGCGGAGCGGGAACCTACGAGCAGTACTTC.

The gene calls are TRBV7-3 and TRBJ2-1, with 10 bases that match TRBD1. J lost 4 bases, V lost 2 bases, and 14 bases had no gene match. The CDR3 loop spans 19 amino acids. CDR1 is SGHTA and CDR2 is FQGTGA in the germline V gene. DNA of the CDR3: TGTGCCAGCAGCTTATTCGCGGTCGAGGGGACAGGGGTTTACAATGAGCAGTTCTTC. Its translation is CASSLFAVEGTGVYNEQFF.

This rearrangement joins TRBV6-5 to TRBJ2-5; 8 bases agree with TRBD1. V shed 5 bases, J shed 5 bases, and the junction held 7 bases outside the gene matches. This CDR3 spans 14 amino acids. Looked up from germline, CDR1 is MNHEY and CDR2 is SVGAGI. CDR3 in amino acids: CASSSTGGWETQYF. CDR3 nucleotides: TGTGCCAGCAGTAGTACAGGGGGGTGGGAGACCCAGTACTTC.

The chain employs TRBV7-9 and TRBJ1-2, with 8 bases fitting TRBD1. The CDR3 length is 14 residues. Germline V lookup: CDR1 SEHNR, CDR2 FQNEAQ (reference sequence). Unmatched junction bases numbered 9, after V lost 8 bases and J lost 4 bases. CDR3 DNA: TGTGCCAGCGGACCGACAGGGGACGTCTATGGCTACACCTTC. As protein: CASGPTGDVYGYTF.

This chain joins TRBV4-3 and TRBJ1-3; D remains unclear. CDR1 LGHNA and CDR2 YSLEER come from the germline V gene. Trimming took 0 bases from V and 2 from J, leaving 14 bases between them. This CDR3 spans 17 amino acids. The chain's CDR3 is CASSQDGGLFAGNTIYF. The CDR3 DNA sequence: TGCGCCAGCAGCCAAGATGGAGGCCTTTTCGCTGGAAACACCATATATTTT.

The rearrangement links TRBV5-1 to TRBJ1-1; 7 nucleotides align to TRBD1. CDR1 is SGHRS, CDR2 YFSETQ, per germline. V was pared by 3 bases and J by 3 bases, with 5 bases of the junction left unmatched. CDR3 size: 14 residues. For the CDR3, the DNA is TGCGCCAGCAGCTGGAGGGGGCGCGACACTGAAGCTTTCTTT. Translated: CASSWRGRDTEAFF.

The chain employs TRBV6-5 and TRBJ2-7; 7 bases line up with TRBD1. There are 16 residues in the CDR3. Per the germline V gene, CDR1 is MNHEY and CDR2 is SVGAGI. With V trimmed by 2 bases and J by 5 bases, 12 bases remained unmatched. The CDR3 coding sequence is TGTGCCAGCAGTTACCCAACGAGGCAGGGGGAGAACGAGCAGTACTTC. Translation gives CASSYPTRQGENEQYF.

The chain uses TRBV7-9 and TRBJ2-5; the match to TRBD2 covers 10 bases. The CDR3 totals 14 residues. J gave up 4 bases and V 4 bases, and 3 bases lay outside the gene matches. From germline, CDR1 is SEHNR and CDR2 FQNEAQ (reference sequence). DNA of the CDR3: TGTGCCAGCAGCTCCAGGACTAGCGGAGAGACCCAGTACTTC. Its protein is CASSSRTSGETQYF.

The genes are TRBV2 and TRBJ1-5; the D gene is possibly TRBD1 (5 bases). Germline V gene lookup returns CDR1 SNHLY and CDR2 FYNNEI. Trimming removed 6 bases at V and 4 bases at J, with 13 bases between. This CDR3 has 14 amino acids. CDR3 in DNA: TGTGCCAGCAGCTCAGGAAAGGGGAATCAGCCCCAGCATTTT. Encoded protein: CASSSGKGNQPQHF.

The V and J genes are TRBV6-6 and TRBJ2-1, with no clear D. CDR1 and CDR2 from the germline V gene are MNHNY and SVGAGI (reference sequence). Between the trimmed V and J ends, which lost 2 bases and 3 bases, there was a span of 8 bases. The CDR3 contains 14 residues. CDR3 sequence (DNA): TGTGCCAGCAGTTACGGCCAAAGCTACAATGAGCAGTTCTTC. Protein product: CASSYGQSYNEQFF.

The rearrangement links TRBV28 to TRBJ1-4, with 7 bases lining up with TRBD1. Germline-derived CDR1 and CDR2 are MDHEN and SYDVKM. Unmatched junction bases numbered 5, after V lost 6 bases and J lost 4 bases. This CDR3 contains 14 residues. CDR3 sequence: CASRSQGINEKLFF. In nucleotides, the CDR3 is TGTGCCAGCAGATCACAGGGGATTAATGAAAAACTGTTTTTT.

The V gene is TRBV27, the J gene TRBJ1-2; tentative D call: TRBD1 (5 bases). Trimming shortened V by 6 bases and J by 6 bases, and 14 bases separated the two germline ends. The CDR3 runs 13 residues. Germline V gives CDR1 MNHEY, CDR2 SMNVEV (reference sequence). Here the CDR3 DNA reads TGTGCCAGCAGCCACGGGCAGGGCCATGGCTACACCTTC. Translated, it gives CASSHGQGHGYTF.

This chain joins TRBV9 and TRBJ1-1; D gene uncertain. CDR3 length equals 13 residues. CDR1 is SGDLS and CDR2 is YYNGEE in the germline V gene. Trimming left V 4 bases short and J 1 base short, with 8 bases between. The CDR3 DNA sequence: TGTGCCAGCAGCTCCACGGGGAACACTGAAGCTTTCTTT. As protein: CASSSTGNTEAFF.